Listed below are T cell receptor beta chains from one sample, sequenced in a study of T cells after yellow fever vaccination. TCRdb re-called the 5' RACE reads through MiXCR, storing one row per CDR3 protein. The data contain hundreds of thousands of distinct CDR3 sequences, less than 15% of them singletons. The starting material was PBMCs, obtained on the day of the yellow fever booster vaccination. The receptor set was obtained from a man aged 25 to 40 who received the YFV17D yellow fever vaccine. Both conserved end residues are part of each CDR3. The D gene is left open where the match is weak. Clone size appears in some rows only: once, few, many, or a class for an expanded clone.

size: NA
length: 14
V: TRBV18
D: NA
J: TRBJ2-7
CDR3: CASSPDTLSYEQYF
DNA: TGTGCCAGCTCCCCTGATACCCTTTCCTACGAGCAGTACTTC

size: few
length: 15
V: TRBV20-1
D: NA
J: TRBJ1-5
CDR3: CSARDSLGLGQPQHF
DNA: TGCAGTGCTAGAGACAGCTTGGGGTTGGGTCAGCCCCAGCATTTT

size: few
length: 15
V: TRBV6-5
D: TRBD2
J: TRBJ2-5
CDR3: CASSLLGAGQETQYF
DNA: TGTGCCAGCAGTCTCCTCGGAGCGGGGCAAGAGACCCAGTACTTC

size: NA
length: 13
V: TRBV7-2
D: NA
J: TRBJ2-1
CDR3: CASSSDYLNEQFF
DNA: TGTGCCAGCAGCTCGGACTACCTCAATGAGCAGTTCTTC

size: few
length: 16
V: TRBV6-5
D: NA
J: TRBJ1-1
CDR3: CASSYSSIAGDTEAFF
DNA: TGTGCCAGCAGTTACTCGTCTATTGCTGGGGACACTGAAGCTTTCTTT

size: few
length: 15
V: TRBV30
D: NA
J: TRBJ2-3
CDR3: CAWTRDGSSTDTQYF
DNA: TGTGCCTGGACCCGCGACGGGTCTAGCACAGATACGCAGTATTTT

size: few
length: 16
V: TRBV4-3
D: NA
J: TRBJ2-2
CDR3: CASSQVWAGNTGELFF
DNA: TGCGCCAGCAGCCAAGTGTGGGCTGGGAACACCGGGGAGCTGTTTTTT

size: few
length: 15
V: TRBV7-2
D: NA
J: TRBJ2-3
CDR3: CASSPVVGGTDTQYF
DNA: TGTGCCAGCAGCCCGGTGGTAGGGGGCACAGATACGCAGTATTTT

size: many
length: 16
V: TRBV5-1
D: TRBD2
J: TRBJ2-1
CDR3: CASSYTSGSGFNEQFF
DNA: TGCGCCAGCAGCTACACTAGCGGGAGTGGCTTCAATGAGCAGTTCTTC

size: NA
length: 15
V: TRBV5-1
D: NA
J: TRBJ2-5
CDR3: CASSSGGGGVETQYF
DNA: TGCGCCAGCAGCTCTGGTGGAGGGGGCGTAGAGACCCAGTACTTC

size: few
length: 13
V: TRBV24-1
D: NA
J: TRBJ2-7
CDR3: CATTWDLGYEQYF
DNA: TGTGCCACTACGTGGGACTTGGGCTACGAGCAGTACTTC

size: few
length: 15
V: TRBV23-1
D: TRBD2
J: TRBJ2-5
CDR3: CASSVLAGVRETQYF
DNA: TGCGCCAGCAGTGTGCTAGCGGGAGTGAGAGAGACCCAGTACTTC

size: few
length: 18
V: TRBV4-3
D: TRBD2
J: TRBJ2-6
CDR3: CASSQVLREGLGANVLTF
DNA: TGCGCCAGCAGCCAAGTCTTGCGGGAGGGCCTTGGGGCCAACGTCCTGACTTTC

size: few
length: 17
V: TRBV3-1
D: TRBD2
J: TRBJ2-5
CDR3: CASSQGEGTSGRETQYF
DNA: TGTGCCAGCAGCCAAGGAGAGGGGACTAGCGGGAGAGAGACCCAGTACTTC

size: NA
length: 14
V: TRBV7-2
D: NA
J: TRBJ1-2
CDR3: CASSPGRGAVGYTF
DNA: TGTGCCAGCAGCCCAGGCCGGGGGGCTGTAGGCTACACCTTC

size: few
length: 14
V: TRBV5-1
D: NA
J: TRBJ1-1
CDR3: CASTYGGEGTEAFF
DNA: TGCGCCAGCACGTATGGGGGGGAGGGCACTGAAGCTTTCTTT

size: few
length: 14
V: TRBV10-3
D: NA
J: TRBJ2-1
CDR3: CAIKVQSSYNEQFF
DNA: TGTGCCATCAAGGTACAGTCCTCCTACAATGAGCAGTTCTTC

size: few
length: 16
V: TRBV5-6
D: TRBD2
J: TRBJ2-1
CDR3: CASSLFRLAGDREQFF
DNA: TGTGCCAGCAGCTTGTTTAGACTAGCGGGAGATAGGGAGCAGTTCTTC

size: many
length: 13
V: TRBV27
D: NA
J: TRBJ2-7
CDR3: CASSQRGSYEQYF
DNA: TGTGCCAGCAGCCAAAGGGGCTCCTACGAGCAGTACTTC

size: few
length: 16
V: TRBV4-3
D: NA
J: TRBJ2-2
CDR3: CASSQGYNYSAGELFF
DNA: TGCGCCAGCAGCCAAGGTTACAATTATTCTGCCGGGGAGCTGTTTTTT

size: few
length: 14
V: TRBV5-1
D: TRBD2
J: TRBJ2-3
CDR3: CASTRGLASDTQYF
DNA: TGCGCCAGCACCAGGGGACTAGCCTCAGATACGCAGTATTTT

size: many
length: 18
V: TRBV4-3
D: TRBD1
J: TRBJ1-4
CDR3: CASSQDLIGTATRRELFF
DNA: TGCGCCAGCAGCCAAGACCTCATAGGGACAGCCACGAGAAGGGAACTGTTTTTT

size: NA
length: 13
V: TRBV5-4
D: TRBD1
J: TRBJ1-1
CDR3: CASTTGGDTEAFF
DNA: TGTGCCAGCACCACAGGGGGAGACACTGAAGCTTTCTTT

size: NA
length: 12
V: TRBV30
D: NA
J: TRBJ1-2
CDR3: CAWSPGSHGYTF
DNA: TGTGCCTGGAGCCCGGGGTCCCATGGCTACACCTTC

size: few
length: 14
V: TRBV20-1
D: NA
J: TRBJ2-5
CDR3: CSARKGGPRETQYF
DNA: TGCAGTGCTCGAAAGGGGGGGCCTAGGGAGACCCAGTACTTC

size: NA
length: 16
V: TRBV27
D: TRBD2
J: TRBJ2-7
CDR3: CASRRRTSGSWDEQYF
DNA: TGTGCCAGCAGGAGGAGGACTAGCGGGAGTTGGGACGAGCAGTACTTC

size: few
length: 13
V: TRBV5-1
D: NA
J: TRBJ2-7
CDR3: CASSLAQVGEQYF
DNA: TGCGCCAGCAGCTTGGCCCAGGTTGGCGAGCAGTACTTC

size: NA
length: 14
V: TRBV5-5
D: NA
J: TRBJ2-5
CDR3: CASSLRREQETQYF
DNA: TGTGCCAGCAGCTTACGGAGAGAGCAAGAGACCCAGTACTTC

size: many
length: 15
V: TRBV20-1
D: NA
J: TRBJ2-1
CDR3: CSARVIAARRNEQFF
DNA: TGCAGTGCTAGAGTCATAGCGGCACGCAGGAATGAGCAGTTCTTC

size: NA
length: 13
V: TRBV20-1
D: NA
J: TRBJ2-7
CDR3: CSASGIGPYEQYF
DNA: TGCAGTGCTAGTGGGATAGGACCCTACGAGCAGTACTTC

size: many
length: 18
V: TRBV11-1
D: NA
J: TRBJ2-5
CDR3: CASSLPLGRGLLGETQYF
DNA: TGTGCCAGCAGCTTACCCCTCGGTAGGGGCCTCCTGGGAGAGACCCAGTACTTC

size: NA
length: 16
V: TRBV6-1
D: TRBD2
J: TRBJ2-7
CDR3: CASSPPTSGRVREQYF
DNA: TGTGCCAGCAGTCCACCGACTAGCGGGAGGGTGCGTGAGCAGTACTTC

size: few
length: 17
V: TRBV20-1
D: TRBD1
J: TRBJ2-5
CDR3: CSARNPMSRDRKETQYF
DNA: TGCAGTGCTAGAAACCCCATGTCCCGGGACAGGAAAGAGACCCAGTACTTC

size: NA
length: 13
V: TRBV6-2/TRBV6-3
D: NA
J: TRBJ2-5
CDR3: CASTHGGGETQYF
DNA: TGTGCCAGCACCCACGGTGGGGGGGAGACCCAGTACTTC

size: NA
length: 17
V: TRBV4-3
D: TRBD2
J: TRBJ2-2
CDR3: CASSPIGIAGGTGELFF
DNA: TGCGCCAGCAGCCCGATCGGGATAGCGGGAGGCACCGGGGAGCTGTTTTTT

size: NA
length: 14
V: TRBV7-9
D: NA
J: TRBJ2-7
CDR3: CASSFGQHYYEQYF
DNA: TGTGCCAGCAGCTTCGGACAGCATTACTACGAGCAGTACTTC